These T cell receptor beta chains were read from a single sample in a study of T cells in Graves' hyperthyroidism and ophthalmopathy. One entry per CDR3 protein, called by TCRdb with MiXCR from the multiplex PCR reads. Found here are 150,000 or so distinct CDR3 sequences, around 20% of them singletons; the top ten hold more than 65%. The sample taken for sequencing was blood. Source of these receptors: a woman in her 50s with Graves' hyperthyroidism that later progressed to Graves' ophthalmopathy. The CDR3 runs from the conserved cysteine through the conserved F or W. A D gene is named only where the DNA matches it firmly. Where a row states a size, it is once, few, many or the class of an expanded clone; other rows omit it.

J gene: TRBJ2-7
V gene: TRBV6-1
D gene: .
clone size: many
CDR3 protein: CASTRQLYYEQYF

J gene: TRBJ1-1
V gene: TRBV6-1
D gene: .
clone size: .
CDR3 protein: CASSGHMNTEAFF

J gene: TRBJ1-2
V gene: TRBV20-1
D gene: TRBD1
clone size: few
CDR3 protein: CSARDFKGQGASGYTF

J gene: TRBJ1-4
V gene: TRBV28
D gene: TRBD1
clone size: .
CDR3 protein: CASSLLTARQGAYEKLFF

J gene: TRBJ2-2
V gene: TRBV24-1
D gene: .
clone size: .
CDR3 protein: CATSEQGRPSGELFF

J gene: TRBJ1-4
V gene: TRBV11-2
D gene: .
clone size: .
CDR3 protein: CASSLVSQGNEKLFF

J gene: TRBJ2-7
V gene: TRBV11-2
D gene: .
clone size: .
CDR3 protein: CASSLSRDYEQYF

J gene: TRBJ2-5
V gene: TRBV20-1
D gene: .
clone size: few
CDR3 protein: CSAPSLIGGETQYF

J gene: TRBJ2-6
V gene: TRBV19
D gene: TRBD1
clone size: .
CDR3 protein: CASSIGQGGANVLTF

J gene: TRBJ2-2
V gene: TRBV20-1
D gene: .
clone size: many
CDR3 protein: CSAAQGVANTGELFF

J gene: TRBJ2-1
V gene: TRBV20-1
D gene: TRBD2
clone size: many
CDR3 protein: CSARLGLVNEQFF

J gene: TRBJ2-3
V gene: TRBV12-3/TRBV12-4
D gene: .
clone size: .
CDR3 protein: CASSSLAGANPLTDTQYF

J gene: TRBJ1-1
V gene: TRBV7-2
D gene: .
clone size: .
CDR3 protein: CASSPQVALGTEAFF

J gene: TRBJ1-5
V gene: TRBV19
D gene: .
clone size: many
CDR3 protein: CASSGQNSNQPQHF

J gene: TRBJ1-2
V gene: TRBV28
D gene: .
clone size: many
CDR3 protein: CASSSLRGDSGYTF

J gene: TRBJ2-1
V gene: TRBV7-9
D gene: .
clone size: once
CDR3 protein: CASSLALARGMDEQFF

J gene: TRBJ1-5
V gene: TRBV28
D gene: .
clone size: many
CDR3 protein: CASSFNQVSNQPQHF

J gene: TRBJ2-1
V gene: TRBV19
D gene: .
clone size: .
CDR3 protein: CASSIIAAEQFF

J gene: TRBJ1-1
V gene: TRBV20-1
D gene: .
clone size: .
CDR3 protein: CSARDLPGRMNTEAFF

J gene: TRBJ2-2
V gene: TRBV20-1
D gene: .
clone size: many
CDR3 protein: CSARRNTGELFF

J gene: TRBJ1-5
V gene: TRBV6-1
D gene: .
clone size: many
CDR3 protein: CATQLGGGQPQHF

J gene: TRBJ2-5
V gene: TRBV7-9
D gene: .
clone size: .
CDR3 protein: CASSPVRVASQYF